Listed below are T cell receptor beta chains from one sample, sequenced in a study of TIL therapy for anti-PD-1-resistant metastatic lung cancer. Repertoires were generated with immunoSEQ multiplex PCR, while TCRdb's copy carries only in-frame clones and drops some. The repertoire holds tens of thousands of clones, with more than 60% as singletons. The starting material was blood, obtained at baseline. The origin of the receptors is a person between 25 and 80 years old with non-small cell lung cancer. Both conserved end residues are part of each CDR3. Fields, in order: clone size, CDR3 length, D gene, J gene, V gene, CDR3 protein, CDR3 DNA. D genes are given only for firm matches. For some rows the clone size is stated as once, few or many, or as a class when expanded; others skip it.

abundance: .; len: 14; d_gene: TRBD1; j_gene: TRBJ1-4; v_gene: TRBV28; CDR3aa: CASTSGGWGEKLFF; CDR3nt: TGTGCCAGCACCTCAGGGGGCTGGGGGGAAAAACTGTTTTTT
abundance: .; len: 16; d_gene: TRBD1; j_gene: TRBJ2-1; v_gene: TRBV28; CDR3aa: CASSSSGTGAYNEQFF; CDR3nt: TGTGCCAGCAGTTCATCCGGGACAGGAGCATACAATGAGCAGTTCTTC
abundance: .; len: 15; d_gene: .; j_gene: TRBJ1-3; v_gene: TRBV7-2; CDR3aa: CASSFTDSSGNTIYF; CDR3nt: TGTGCCAGCAGCTTTACAGATAGCTCTGGAAACACCATATATTTT
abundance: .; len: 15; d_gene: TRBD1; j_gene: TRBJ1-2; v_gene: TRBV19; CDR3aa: CASSASRGRVVGYTF; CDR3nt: TGTGCCAGTAGTGCCTCGAGGGGGCGGGTGGTCGGCTACACCTTC
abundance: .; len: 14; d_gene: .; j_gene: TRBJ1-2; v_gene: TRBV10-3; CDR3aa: CAIRIQDTNYGYTF; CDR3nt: TGTGCCATCAGGATACAGGATACTAACTATGGCTACACCTTC
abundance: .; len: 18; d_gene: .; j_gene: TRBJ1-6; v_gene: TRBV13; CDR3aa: CASSSKSAPFPYNSPLHF; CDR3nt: TGTGCCAGCAGCTCGAAATCGGCCCCATTTCCTTATAATTCACCCCTCCACTTT
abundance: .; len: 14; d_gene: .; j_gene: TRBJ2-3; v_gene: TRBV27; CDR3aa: CASSFSPNPDTQYF; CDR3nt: TGTGCCAGCAGTTTCTCACCTAATCCAGATACGCAGTATTTT
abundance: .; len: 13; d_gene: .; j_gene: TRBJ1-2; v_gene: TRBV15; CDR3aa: CATSRGVNYGYTF; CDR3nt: TGTGCCACCAGCAGAGGGGTTAACTATGGCTACACCTTC
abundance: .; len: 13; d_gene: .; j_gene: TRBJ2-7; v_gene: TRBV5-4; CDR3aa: CASSLRGGYEQYF; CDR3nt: TGTGCCAGCAGCTTGAGGGGGGGGTACGAGCAGTACTTC
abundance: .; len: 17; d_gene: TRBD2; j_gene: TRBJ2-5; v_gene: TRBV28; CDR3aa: CASSYPRAGGLQETQYF; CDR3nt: TGTGCCAGCAGTTACCCACGAGCGGGGGGGTTACAAGAGACCCAGTACTTC
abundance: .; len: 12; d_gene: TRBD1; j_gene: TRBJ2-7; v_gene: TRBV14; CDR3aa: CASGTGLYEQYF; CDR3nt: TGTGCCAGCGGGACAGGACTATACGAGCAGTACTTC
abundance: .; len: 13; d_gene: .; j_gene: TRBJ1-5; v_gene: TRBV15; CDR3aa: CATSRDPKEPQHF; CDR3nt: TGTGCCACCAGCAGAGATCCCAAGGAGCCCCAGCATTTT
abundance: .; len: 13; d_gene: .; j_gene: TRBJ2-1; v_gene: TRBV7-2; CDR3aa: CASSLGGGQEQFF; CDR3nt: TGTGCCAGCAGCTTAGGTGGAGGGCAAGAGCAGTTCTTC
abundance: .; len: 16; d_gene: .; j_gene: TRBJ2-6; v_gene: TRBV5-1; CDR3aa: CASSLGQRNGANVLTF; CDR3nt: TGCGCCAGCAGCTTGGGACAGCGTAATGGGGCCAACGTCCTGACTTTC
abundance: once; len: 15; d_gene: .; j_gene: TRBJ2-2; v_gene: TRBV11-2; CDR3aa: CASSAGEVRTGELFF; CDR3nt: TGTGCCAGCAGCGCAGGAGAGGTGCGGACCGGGGAGCTGTTTTTT
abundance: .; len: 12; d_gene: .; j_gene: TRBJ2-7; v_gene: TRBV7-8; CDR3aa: CASSRTGYEQYF; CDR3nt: TGTGCCAGCAGTCGAACAGGCTACGAGCAGTACTTC
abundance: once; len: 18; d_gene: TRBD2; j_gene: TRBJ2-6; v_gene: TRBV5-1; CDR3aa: CASSSGLAGEGGANVLTF; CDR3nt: TGCGCCAGCAGCTCGGGACTAGCGGGAGAAGGTGGGGCCAACGTCCTGACTTTC
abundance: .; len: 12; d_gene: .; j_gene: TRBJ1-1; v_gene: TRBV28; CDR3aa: CASSFTNTEAFF; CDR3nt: TGTGCCAGCAGTTTTACGAACACTGAAGCTTTCTTT
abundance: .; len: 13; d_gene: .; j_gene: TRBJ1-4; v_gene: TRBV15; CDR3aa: CATSRDSYEKLFF; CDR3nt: TGTGCCACCAGCAGAGATTCGTACGAAAAACTGTTTTTT
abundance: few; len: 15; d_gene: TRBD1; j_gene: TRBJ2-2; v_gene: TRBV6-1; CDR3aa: CATNIRDRGAGELFF; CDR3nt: TGTGCCACTAACATCCGGGACAGGGGGGCCGGGGAGCTGTTTTTT
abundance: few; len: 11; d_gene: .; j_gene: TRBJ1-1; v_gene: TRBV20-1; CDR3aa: CSASHRPEAFF; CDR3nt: TGCAGTGCTAGCCACAGGCCTGAAGCTTTCTTT
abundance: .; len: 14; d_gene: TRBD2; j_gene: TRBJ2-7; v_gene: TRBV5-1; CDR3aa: CASSYGTSGTEQYF; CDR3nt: TGCGCCAGCAGCTACGGGACTAGCGGGACCGAGCAGTACTTC
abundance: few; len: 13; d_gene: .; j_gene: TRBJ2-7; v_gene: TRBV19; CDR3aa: CASKRDSLDEQYF; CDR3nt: TGTGCCAGTAAAAGAGATTCCCTAGACGAGCAGTACTTC
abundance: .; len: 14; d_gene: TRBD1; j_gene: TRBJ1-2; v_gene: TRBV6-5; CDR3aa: CASRSGTGGASYTF; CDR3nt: TGTGCCAGCAGGTCCGGGACAGGGGGCGCCAGCTACACCTTC
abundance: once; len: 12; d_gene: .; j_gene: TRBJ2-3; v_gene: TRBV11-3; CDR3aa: CASSQGADTQYF; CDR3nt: TGTGCCAGCAGCCAAGGCGCAGATACGCAGTATTTT
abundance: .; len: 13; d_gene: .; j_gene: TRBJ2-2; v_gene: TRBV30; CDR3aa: CACRRGNTGELFF; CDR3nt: TGTGCCTGTCGCAGGGGAAACACCGGGGAGCTGTTTTTT
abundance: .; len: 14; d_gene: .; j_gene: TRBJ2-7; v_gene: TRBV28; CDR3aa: CASSPRGEAREQYF; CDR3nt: TGTGCCAGCAGTCCCAGGGGGGAGGCGCGCGAGCAGTACTTC
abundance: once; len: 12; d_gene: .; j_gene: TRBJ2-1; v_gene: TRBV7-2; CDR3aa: CASSSLLGGQFF; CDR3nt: TGTGCCAGCAGCTCACTGCTGGGGGGACAGTTCTTC
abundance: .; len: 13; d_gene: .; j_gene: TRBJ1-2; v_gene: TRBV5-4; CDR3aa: CASSPGMGNGYTF; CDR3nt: TGTGCCAGCAGCCCGGGGATGGGGAATGGCTACACCTTC
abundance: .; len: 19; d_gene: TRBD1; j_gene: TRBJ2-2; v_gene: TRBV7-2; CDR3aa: CASSLAVLWGRGQAGELFF; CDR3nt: TGTGCCAGCAGCTTAGCCGTCCTTTGGGGCAGGGGGCAAGCCGGGGAGCTGTTTTTT
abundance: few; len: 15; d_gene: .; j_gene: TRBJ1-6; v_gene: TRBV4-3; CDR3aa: CASSQGDGRPRPLHF; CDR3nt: TGCGCCAGCAGCCAAGGAGACGGCCGCCCGAGACCCCTCCACTTT
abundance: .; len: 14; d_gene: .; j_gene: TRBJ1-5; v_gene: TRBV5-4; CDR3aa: CASSLAGINQPQHF; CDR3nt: TGTGCCAGCAGCTTGGCAGGGATCAATCAGCCCCAGCATTTT
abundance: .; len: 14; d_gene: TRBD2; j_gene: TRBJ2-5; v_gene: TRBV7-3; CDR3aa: CASARSGGSETQYF; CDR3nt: TGTGCCAGCGCTAGAAGCGGGGGGTCAGAGACCCAGTACTTC
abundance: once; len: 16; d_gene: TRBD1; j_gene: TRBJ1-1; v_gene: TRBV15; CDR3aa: CATSSFDRGPDTEAFF; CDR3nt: TGTGCCACCAGCAGCTTCGACAGGGGGCCGGACACTGAAGCTTTCTTT
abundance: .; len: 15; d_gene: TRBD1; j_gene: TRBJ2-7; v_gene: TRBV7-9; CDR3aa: CASSLVGTGTYEQYF; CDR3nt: TGTGCCAGCAGCCTCGTGGGGACAGGTACCTACGAGCAGTACTTC
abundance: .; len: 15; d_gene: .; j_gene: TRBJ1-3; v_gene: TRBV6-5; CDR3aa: CASSYSVISGNTIYF; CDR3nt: TGTGCCAGCAGTTACTCGGTGATCTCTGGAAACACCATATATTTT
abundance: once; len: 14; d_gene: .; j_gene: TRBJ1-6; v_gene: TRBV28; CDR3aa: CASSRGANGSPLHF; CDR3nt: TGTGCCAGCAGTCGAGGGGCGAACGGCTCACCCCTCCACTTT
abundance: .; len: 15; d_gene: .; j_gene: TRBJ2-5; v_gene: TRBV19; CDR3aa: CASTVTLRRKETQYF; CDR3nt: TGTGCCAGTACAGTGACGTTGCGCCGAAAAGAGACCCAGTACTTC
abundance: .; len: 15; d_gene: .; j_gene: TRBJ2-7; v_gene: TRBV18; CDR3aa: CASSPPDRRPYEQYF; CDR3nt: TGTGCCAGCTCACCACCTGACAGAAGGCCCTACGAGCAGTACTTC
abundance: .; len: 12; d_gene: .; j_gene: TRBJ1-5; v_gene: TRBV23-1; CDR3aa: CASSQSNQPQHF; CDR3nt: TGCGCCAGCAGTCAATCGAACCAGCCCCAGCATTTT
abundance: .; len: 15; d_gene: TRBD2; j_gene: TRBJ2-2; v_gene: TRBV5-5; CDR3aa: CASSFEDGGTGELFF; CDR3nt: TGTGCCAGCAGCTTCGAAGACGGGGGGACCGGGGAGCTGTTTTTT
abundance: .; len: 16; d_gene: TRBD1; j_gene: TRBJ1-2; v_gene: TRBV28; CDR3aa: CASSEGTGRINYGYTF; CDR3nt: TGTGCCAGCAGTGAGGGGACAGGGAGAATAAACTATGGCTACACCTTC
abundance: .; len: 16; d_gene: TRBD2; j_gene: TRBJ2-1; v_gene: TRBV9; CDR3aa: CASSVSGGSLYNEQFF; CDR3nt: TGTGCCAGCAGCGTCAGCGGGGGATCCCTCTACAATGAGCAGTTCTTC
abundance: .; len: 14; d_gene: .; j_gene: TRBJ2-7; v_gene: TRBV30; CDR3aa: CAWARPGYGYEQYF; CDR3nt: TGTGCCTGGGCTCGTCCCGGGTACGGCTACGAGCAGTACTTC
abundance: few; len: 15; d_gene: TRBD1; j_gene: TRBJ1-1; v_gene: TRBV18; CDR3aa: CASSPLQGGGTEAFF; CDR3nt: TGTGCCAGCTCACCACTACAGGGGGGCGGGACTGAAGCTTTCTTT